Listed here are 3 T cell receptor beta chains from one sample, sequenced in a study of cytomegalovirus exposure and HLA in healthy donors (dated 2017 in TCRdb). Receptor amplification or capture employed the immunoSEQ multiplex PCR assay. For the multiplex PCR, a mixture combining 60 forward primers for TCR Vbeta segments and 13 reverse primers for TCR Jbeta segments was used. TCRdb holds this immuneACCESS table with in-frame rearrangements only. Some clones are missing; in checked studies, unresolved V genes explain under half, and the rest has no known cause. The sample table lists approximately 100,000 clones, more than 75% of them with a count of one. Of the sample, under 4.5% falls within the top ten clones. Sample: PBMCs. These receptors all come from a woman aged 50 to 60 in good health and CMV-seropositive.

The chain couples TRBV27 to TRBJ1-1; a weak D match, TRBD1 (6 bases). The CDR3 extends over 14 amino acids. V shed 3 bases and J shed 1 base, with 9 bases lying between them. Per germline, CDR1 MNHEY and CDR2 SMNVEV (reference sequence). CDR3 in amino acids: CASSFFRGNTEAFF. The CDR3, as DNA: TGTGCCAGCAGTTTTTTCAGGGGGAACACTGAAGCTTTCTTT.

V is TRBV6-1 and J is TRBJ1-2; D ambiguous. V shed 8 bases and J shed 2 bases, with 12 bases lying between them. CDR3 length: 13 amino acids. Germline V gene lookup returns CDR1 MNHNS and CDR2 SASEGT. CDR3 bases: TGTGCCAGCCTCAATAGCCCGAACTATGGCTACACCTTC. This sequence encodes CASLNSPNYGYTF.

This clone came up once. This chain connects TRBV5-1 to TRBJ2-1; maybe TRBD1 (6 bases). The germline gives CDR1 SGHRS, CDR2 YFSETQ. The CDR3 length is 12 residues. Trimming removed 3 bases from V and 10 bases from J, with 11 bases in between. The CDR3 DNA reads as TGCGCCAGCAGCTCTCCAGGGGAAGAGCAGTTCTTC. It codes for CASSSPGEEQFF.